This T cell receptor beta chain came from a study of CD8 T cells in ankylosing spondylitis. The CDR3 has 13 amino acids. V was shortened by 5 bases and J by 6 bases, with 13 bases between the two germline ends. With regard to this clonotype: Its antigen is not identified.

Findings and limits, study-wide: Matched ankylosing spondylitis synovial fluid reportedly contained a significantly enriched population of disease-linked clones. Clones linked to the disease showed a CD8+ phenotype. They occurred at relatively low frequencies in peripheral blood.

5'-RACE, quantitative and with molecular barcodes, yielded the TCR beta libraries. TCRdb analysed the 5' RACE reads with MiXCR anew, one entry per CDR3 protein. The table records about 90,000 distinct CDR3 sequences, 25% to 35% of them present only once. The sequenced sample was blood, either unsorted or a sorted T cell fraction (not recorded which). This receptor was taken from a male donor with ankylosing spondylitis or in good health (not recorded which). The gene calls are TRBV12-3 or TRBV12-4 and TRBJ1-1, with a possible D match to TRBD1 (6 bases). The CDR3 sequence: CASSKNNRAEAFF. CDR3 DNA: TGTGCCAGCAGTAAAAATAACAGGGCTGAAGCTTTCTTT.